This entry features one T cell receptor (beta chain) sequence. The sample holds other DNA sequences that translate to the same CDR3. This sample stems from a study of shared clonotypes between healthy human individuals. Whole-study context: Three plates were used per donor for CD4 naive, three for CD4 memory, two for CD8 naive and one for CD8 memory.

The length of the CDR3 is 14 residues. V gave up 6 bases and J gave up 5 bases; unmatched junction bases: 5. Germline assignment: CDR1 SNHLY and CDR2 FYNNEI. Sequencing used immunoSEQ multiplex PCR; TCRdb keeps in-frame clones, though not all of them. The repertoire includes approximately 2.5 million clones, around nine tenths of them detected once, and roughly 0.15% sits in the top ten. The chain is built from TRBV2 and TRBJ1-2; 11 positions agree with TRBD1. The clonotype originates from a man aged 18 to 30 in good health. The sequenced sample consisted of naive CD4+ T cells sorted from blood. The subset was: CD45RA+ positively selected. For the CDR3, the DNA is TGTGCCAGCAGCCCGGACAGGGGGCTGTATGGCTACACCTTC. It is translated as CASSPDRGLYGYTF.